What follows are 6 T cell receptor beta chains derived from one specimen sequenced in a study of blood T cell repertoires in COVID-19. The repertoire was sequenced with immunoSEQ multiplex PCR; TCRdb's copy has only in-frame clones and lacks some. The table includes 250,000 to 400,000 clones, around 90% detected once. Specimen: PBMCs or T cells enriched from blood (not recorded which). The receptors here all came from a man aged 55 to 69 who had recovered from COVID-19.

V and J are TRBV6-9 and TRBJ1-4, with a weak D call TRBD1 (6 bases). From germline, CDR1 is MNHGY and CDR2 SVAAGI. V lost 6 bases and J lost 4, with 15 bases in between. This CDR3 has 15 amino acids. CDR3 amino acids: CASRLTQGINEKLFF. CDR3 coding DNA: TGTGCCAGCAGACTCACACAGGGTATTAATGAAAAACTGTTTTTT.

The V call is TRBV7-9, the J call TRBJ2-1, with 10 bases matching TRBD2. From germline, CDR1 is SEHNR and CDR2 FQNEAQ (reference sequence). CDR3 length: 14 amino acids. V dropped 2 bases and J dropped 8; count of bases not matched to a gene: 3. Here the CDR3 DNA reads TGTGCCAGCAGCTTAACTAGCGGGACCTATGAGCAGTTCTTC. It is translated as CASSLTSGTYEQFF.

This chain uses TRBV4-2 with TRBJ1-5; the match to TRBD1 covers 8 bases. Germline V gene lookup returns CDR1 LGHNA and CDR2 YNFKEQ. This CDR3 spans 14 amino acids. The trim removed 4 bases at V and 6 bases at J, leaving 5 bases unmatched. The CDR3 coding sequence is TGTGCCAGCAGCCCTCGGACAGGGATTCAGCCCCAGCATTTT. This translates into CASSPRTGIQPQHF.

The rearrangement joins TRBV14 to TRBJ2-3; D is uncertain. V was cut by 4 bases and J by 0 bases, with 14 bases left in between. This CDR3 is 16 amino acids long. Germline CDR1 SGHDN, CDR2 FVKESK. This CDR3 reads CASSRYFGRSTDTQYF. The CDR3 DNA sequence: TGTGCCAGCAGCCGTTATTTTGGGCGCAGCACAGATACGCAGTATTTT.

CDR3 sequence: CASSQSGGYGYTF. CDR3 nucleotides: TGTGCCAGCAGTCAAAGCGGGGGGTATGGCTACACCTTC. The chain combines TRBV12-3 or TRBV12-4 with TRBJ1-2, with D possibly TRBD1 on 5 matching bases. The CDR3 totals 13 residues. V was cut by 5 bases and J by 5 bases, with 12 bases left in between.

CDR3 in amino acids: CASSLRAGDGGYTF. The CDR3 nucleotides are TGCGCCAGCAGCTTGAGAGCAGGGGATGGTGGCTACACCTTC. The rearrangement joins TRBV5-1 to TRBJ1-2; tentatively, D is TRBD1 (6 bases). Trimming stripped 1 base from V and 7 bases from J, with 14 bases between. CDR3 length equals 14 residues. CDR1 is SGHRS and CDR2 is YFSETQ in the germline V gene.